This TCR beta chain originates from a study of technical replicates of blood from a handful of donors. Some clones are missing from TCRdb's copy, which holds only in-frame ones; the method was immunoSEQ multiplex PCR. The sample has about 97,000 clones, approximately 96% seen once; the top ten hold about 0.39%. Germline CDR1 reads SEHNR; CDR2 reads FQNEAQ (reference sequence). The V end lost 5 bases, the J end lost 0 bases, and 9 bases lay between the germline ends. The CDR3 runs 14 residues. The chain recombines TRBV7-9 with TRBJ2-3; D unresolved. Sequencing was carried out using T cells isolated from PBMCs. The TCR originated in a human donor in good health. CDR3 amino acids: CASSPLYSTDTQYF. CDR3 DNA: TGTGCCAGCAGCCCCCTCTATAGCACAGATACGCAGTATTTT.